One and the same sample provided the 2 T cell receptor beta chains below, sequenced in a study of beta chain features in type 1 diabetes. Expressed TCRB transcripts were sequenced because the entire RNA isolate underwent reverse transcription. Measured with immunoSEQ multiplex PCR; TCRdb has only the in-frame clones, and not every one. This sample has 200,000 to 300,000 clones, with over 12% found just once. The sample taken for sequencing was naive CD4+ T cells from blood. These receptors originate from a woman in her thirties or forties in good health.

V gene TRBV7-9 combines with J gene TRBJ1-2, with D possibly TRBD1 on 6 matching bases. The V end was cut by 5 bases, the J end by 2 bases, with 12 bases between. This CDR3 is 14 amino acids long. Per the germline V gene, CDR1 is SEHNR and CDR2 is FQNEAQ (reference sequence). CDR3 nucleotide sequence: TGTGCCAGCAGCGAGACGGACAGAAACTATGGCTACACCTTC. Protein: CASSETDRNYGYTF.

This clone was counted between two and nine times. This CDR3 reads CASSSQGGSTDTQYF. CDR3 nucleotides: TGCGCCAGCAGCTCCCAGGGAGGGAGCACAGATACGCAGTATTTT. The chain is built from TRBV10-2 and TRBJ2-3; TRBD2 matches at 7 bases. Germline V gives CDR1 WSHSY, CDR2 SAAADI. Trimming removed 6 bases from V and 0 bases from J; junction bases left unmatched: 6. CDR3 size: 15 residues.